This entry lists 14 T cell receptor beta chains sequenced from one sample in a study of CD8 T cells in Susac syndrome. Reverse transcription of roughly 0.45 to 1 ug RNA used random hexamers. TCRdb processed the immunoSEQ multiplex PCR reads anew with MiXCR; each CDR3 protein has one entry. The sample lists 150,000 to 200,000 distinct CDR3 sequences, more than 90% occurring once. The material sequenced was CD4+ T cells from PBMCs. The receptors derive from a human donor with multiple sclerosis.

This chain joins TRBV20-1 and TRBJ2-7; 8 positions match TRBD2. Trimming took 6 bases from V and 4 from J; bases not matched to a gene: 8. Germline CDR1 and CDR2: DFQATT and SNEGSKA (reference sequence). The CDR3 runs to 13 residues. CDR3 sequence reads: CSAQRGSEYEQYF. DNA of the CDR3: TGCAGTGCACAGCGGGGGTCGGAATACGAGCAGTACTTC.

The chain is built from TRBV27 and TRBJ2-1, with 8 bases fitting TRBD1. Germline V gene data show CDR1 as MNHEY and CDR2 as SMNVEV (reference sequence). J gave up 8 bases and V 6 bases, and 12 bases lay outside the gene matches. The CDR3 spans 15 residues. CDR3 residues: CASSSTGAVFHEQFF. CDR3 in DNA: TGTGCCAGCAGCTCGACAGGGGCAGTTTTCCATGAGCAGTTCTTC.

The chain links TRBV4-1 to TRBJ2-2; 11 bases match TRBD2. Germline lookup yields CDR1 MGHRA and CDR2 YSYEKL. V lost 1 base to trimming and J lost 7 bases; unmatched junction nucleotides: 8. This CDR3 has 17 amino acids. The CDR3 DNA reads TGCGCCAGCAGCCAAGGAACCCTTGGACTAGCGGGCGGGGAGCTGTTTTTT. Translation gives CASSQGTLGLAGGELFF.

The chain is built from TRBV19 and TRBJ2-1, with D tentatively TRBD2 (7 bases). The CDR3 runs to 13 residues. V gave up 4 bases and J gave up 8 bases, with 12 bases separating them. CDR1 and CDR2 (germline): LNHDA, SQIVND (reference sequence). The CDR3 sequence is CASSTRGAYEQFF. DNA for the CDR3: TGTGCCAGTAGTACCCGGGGGGCGTATGAGCAGTTCTTC.

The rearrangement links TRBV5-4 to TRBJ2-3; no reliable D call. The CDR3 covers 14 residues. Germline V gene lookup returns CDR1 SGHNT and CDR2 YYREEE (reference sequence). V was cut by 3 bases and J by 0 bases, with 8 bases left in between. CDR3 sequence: CASSSGKSTDTQYF. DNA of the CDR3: TGTGCCAGCAGCTCCGGAAAGAGCACAGATACGCAGTATTTT.

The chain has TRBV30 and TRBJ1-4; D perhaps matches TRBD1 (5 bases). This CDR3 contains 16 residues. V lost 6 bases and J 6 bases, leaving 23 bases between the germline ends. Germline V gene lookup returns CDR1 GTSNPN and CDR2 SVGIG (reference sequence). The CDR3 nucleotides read TGTGCCTGTCAGGGACGAGAGTTGCCTGTGGATGAAAAACTGTTTTTT. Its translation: CACQGRELPVDEKLFF.

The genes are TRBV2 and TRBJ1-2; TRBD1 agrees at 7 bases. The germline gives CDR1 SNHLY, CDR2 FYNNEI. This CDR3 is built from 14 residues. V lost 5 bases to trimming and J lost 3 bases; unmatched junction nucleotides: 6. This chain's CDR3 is CASSSPGTDYGYTF. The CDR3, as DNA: TGTGCCAGCAGTTCCCCCGGGACAGACTATGGCTACACCTTC.

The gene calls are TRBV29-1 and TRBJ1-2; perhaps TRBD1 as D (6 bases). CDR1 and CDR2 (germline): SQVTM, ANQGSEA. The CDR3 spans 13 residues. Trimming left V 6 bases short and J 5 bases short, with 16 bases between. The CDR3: CSVNRDKDYGYTF. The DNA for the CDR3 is TGCAGCGTGAACCGGGACAAGGATTATGGCTACACCTTC.

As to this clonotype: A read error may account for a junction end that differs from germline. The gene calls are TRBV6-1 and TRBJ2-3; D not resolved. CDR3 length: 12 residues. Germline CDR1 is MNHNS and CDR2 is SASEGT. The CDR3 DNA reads TGTGCCGGCAGGACCTACACAGATACGCAGTATTTT. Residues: CAGRTYTDTQYF.

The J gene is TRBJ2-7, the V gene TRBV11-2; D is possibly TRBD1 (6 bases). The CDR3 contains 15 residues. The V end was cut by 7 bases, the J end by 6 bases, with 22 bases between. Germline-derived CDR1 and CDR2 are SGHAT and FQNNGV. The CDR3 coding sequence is TGTGCCAGCACCCAAGACCGGGACACCGGTCTCGAGCAGTACTTC. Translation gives CASTQDRDTGLEQYF.

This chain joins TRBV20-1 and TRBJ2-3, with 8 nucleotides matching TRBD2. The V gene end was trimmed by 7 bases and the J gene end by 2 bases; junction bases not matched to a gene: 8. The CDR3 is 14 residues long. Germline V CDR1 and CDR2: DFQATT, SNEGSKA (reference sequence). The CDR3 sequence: CSVGSGVFTDTQYF. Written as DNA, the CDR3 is TGCAGTGTCGGTAGCGGGGTGTTCACAGATACGCAGTATTTT.

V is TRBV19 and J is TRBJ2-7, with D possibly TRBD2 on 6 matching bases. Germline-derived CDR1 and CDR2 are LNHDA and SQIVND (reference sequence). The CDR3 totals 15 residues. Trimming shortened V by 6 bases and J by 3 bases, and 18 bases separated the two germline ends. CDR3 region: CASSQGLLRVYEQYF. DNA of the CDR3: TGTGCCAGTAGCCAGGGACTCCTGAGGGTCTACGAGCAGTACTTC.

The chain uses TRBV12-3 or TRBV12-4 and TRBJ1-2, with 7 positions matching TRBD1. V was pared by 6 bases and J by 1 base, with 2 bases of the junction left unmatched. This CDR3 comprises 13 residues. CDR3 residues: CASSQGDNYGYTF. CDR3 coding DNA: TGTGCCAGCAGCCAGGGGGATAACTATGGCTACACCTTC.

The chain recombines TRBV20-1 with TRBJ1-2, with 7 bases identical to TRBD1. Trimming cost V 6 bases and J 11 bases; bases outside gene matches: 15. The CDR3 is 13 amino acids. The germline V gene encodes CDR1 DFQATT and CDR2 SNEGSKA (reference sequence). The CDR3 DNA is TGCAGTGCAGCCGGGACAGCGGCACAAGGGTACACCTTC. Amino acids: CSAAGTAAQGYTF.